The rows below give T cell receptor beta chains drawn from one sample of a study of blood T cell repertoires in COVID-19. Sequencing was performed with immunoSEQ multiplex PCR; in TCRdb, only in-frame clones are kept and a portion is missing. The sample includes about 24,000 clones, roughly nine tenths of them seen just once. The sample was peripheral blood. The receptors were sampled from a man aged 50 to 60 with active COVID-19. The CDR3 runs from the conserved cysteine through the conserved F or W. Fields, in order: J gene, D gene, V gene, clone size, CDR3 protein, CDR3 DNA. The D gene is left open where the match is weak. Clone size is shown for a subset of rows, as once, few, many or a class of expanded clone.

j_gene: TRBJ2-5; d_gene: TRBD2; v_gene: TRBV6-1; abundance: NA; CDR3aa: CASSELAGGPQETQYF; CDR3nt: TGTGCCAGCAGTGAACTAGCGGGGGGACCACAAGAGACCCAGTACTTC
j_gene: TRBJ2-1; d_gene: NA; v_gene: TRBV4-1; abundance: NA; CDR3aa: CASSQAAGARDEQFF; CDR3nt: TGCGCCAGCAGCCAAGCAGCAGGAGCGCGGGATGAGCAGTTCTTC
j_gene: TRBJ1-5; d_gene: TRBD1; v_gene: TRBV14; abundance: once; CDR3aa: CASSQTHRGRAWGPQHF; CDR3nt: TGTGCCAGCAGCCAAACCCACAGGGGGCGGGCTTGGGGGCCCCAGCATTTT
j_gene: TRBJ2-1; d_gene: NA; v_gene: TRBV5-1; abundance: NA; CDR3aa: CASSLTSSSYNEQFF; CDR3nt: TGCGCCAGCAGCTTGACGAGTAGCTCCTACAATGAGCAGTTCTTC
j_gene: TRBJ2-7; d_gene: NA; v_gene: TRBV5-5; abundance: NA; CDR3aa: CASSKPGARYEQYF; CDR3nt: TGTGCCAGCAGCAAACCGGGAGCCAGGTACGAGCAGTACTTC
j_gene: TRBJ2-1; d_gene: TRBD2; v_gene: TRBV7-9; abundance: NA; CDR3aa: CASPSTSGGQKDNEQFF; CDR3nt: TGTGCCAGCCCCTCGACTAGCGGGGGGCAGAAAGACAATGAGCAGTTCTTC
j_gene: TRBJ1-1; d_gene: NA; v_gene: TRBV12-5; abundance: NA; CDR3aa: CASGSYQGQPMNTEAFF; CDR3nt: TGTGCTAGTGGTTCGTACCAAGGACAGCCCATGAACACTGAAGCTTTCTTT
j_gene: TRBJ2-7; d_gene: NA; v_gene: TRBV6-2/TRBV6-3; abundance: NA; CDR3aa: CASSYSSGKRYEQYF; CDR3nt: TGTGCCAGCAGTTACTCGTCCGGTAAGAGGTACGAGCAGTACTTC
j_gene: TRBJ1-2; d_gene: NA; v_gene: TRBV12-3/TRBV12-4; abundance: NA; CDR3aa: CASSFADNYGYTF; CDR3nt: TGTGCCAGCAGTTTTGCGGATAACTATGGCTACACCTTC
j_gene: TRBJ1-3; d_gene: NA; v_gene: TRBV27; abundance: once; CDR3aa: CASTQGLGNTIYF; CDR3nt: TGTGCCAGCACACAGGGTCTCGGAAACACCATATATTTT
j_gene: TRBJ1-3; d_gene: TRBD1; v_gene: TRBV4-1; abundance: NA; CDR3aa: CASSQDHITGQGRGNTIYF; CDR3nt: TGCGCCAGCAGCCAAGACCATATTACTGGACAGGGAAGAGGAAACACCATATATTTT
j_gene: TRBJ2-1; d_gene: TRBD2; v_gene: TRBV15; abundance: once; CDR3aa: CATSTPLAGINEQFF; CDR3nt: TGTGCCACCAGCACCCCTCTAGCGGGGATCAATGAGCAGTTCTTC
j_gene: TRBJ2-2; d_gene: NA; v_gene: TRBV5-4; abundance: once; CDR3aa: CASSPAFRGIGELFF; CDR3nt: TGTGCCAGCAGCCCAGCTTTTAGAGGGATCGGGGAGCTGTTTTTT
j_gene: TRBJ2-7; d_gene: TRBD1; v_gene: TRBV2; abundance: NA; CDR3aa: CASRPDRGYEQYF; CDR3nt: TGTGCCAGCAGACCAGACAGGGGCTACGAGCAGTACTTC
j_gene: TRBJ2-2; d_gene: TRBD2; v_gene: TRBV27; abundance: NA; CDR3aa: CASRTRLASAGELFF; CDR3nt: TGTGCCAGCAGGACCCGACTAGCGAGCGCCGGGGAGCTGTTTTTT
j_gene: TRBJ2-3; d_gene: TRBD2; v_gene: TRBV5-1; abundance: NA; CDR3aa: CASSLGGSPTDTQYF; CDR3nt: TGCGCCAGCAGCTTAGGCGGGAGCCCTACAGATACGCAGTATTTT
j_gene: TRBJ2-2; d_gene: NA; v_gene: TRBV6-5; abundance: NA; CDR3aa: CASRRTGGELFF; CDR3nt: TGTGCCAGCAGGCGTACGGGCGGGGAGCTGTTTTTT
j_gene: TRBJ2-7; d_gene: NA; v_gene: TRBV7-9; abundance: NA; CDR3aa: CASSPPRGAGVGEQYF; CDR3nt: TGTGCCAGCAGCCCCCCCCGCGGGGCCGGGGTTGGCGAGCAGTACTTC
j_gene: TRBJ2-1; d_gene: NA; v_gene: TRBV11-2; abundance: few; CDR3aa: CASSVTAAEANEQFF; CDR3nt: TGTGCCAGCAGCGTGACGGCCGCCGAGGCCAATGAGCAGTTCTTC
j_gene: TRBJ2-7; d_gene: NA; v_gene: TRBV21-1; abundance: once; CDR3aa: CASRDWALGTYEQYF; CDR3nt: NA
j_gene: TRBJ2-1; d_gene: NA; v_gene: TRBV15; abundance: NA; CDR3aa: CATGALDEQFF; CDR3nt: TGTGCCACCGGGGCACTGGATGAGCAGTTCTTC
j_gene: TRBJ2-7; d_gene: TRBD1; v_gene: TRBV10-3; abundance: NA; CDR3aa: CAIRSRGQSYEQYF; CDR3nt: TGTGCCATCCGATCTAGGGGACAGTCCTACGAGCAGTACTTC
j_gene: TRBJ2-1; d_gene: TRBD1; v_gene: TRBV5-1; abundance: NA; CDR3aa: CASSWGQGSYNEQFF; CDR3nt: TGCGCCAGCAGCTGGGGACAGGGTTCCTACAATGAGCAGTTCTTC
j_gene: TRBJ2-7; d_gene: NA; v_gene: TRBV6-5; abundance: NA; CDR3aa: CASSYVWSPGPYEQYF; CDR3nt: TGTGCCAGCAGTTACGTTTGGTCCCCCGGTCCCTACGAGCAGTACTTC
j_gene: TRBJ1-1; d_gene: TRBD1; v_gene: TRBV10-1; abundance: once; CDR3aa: CASTPGQGFENTEAFF; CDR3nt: TGCGCCTCTACACCGGGACAGGGATTTGAGAACACTGAAGCTTTCTTT
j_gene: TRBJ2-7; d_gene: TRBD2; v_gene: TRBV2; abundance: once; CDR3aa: CASRSGSASYEQYF; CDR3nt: TGTGCCAGCAGGAGCGGGAGTGCATCCTACGAGCAGTACTTC
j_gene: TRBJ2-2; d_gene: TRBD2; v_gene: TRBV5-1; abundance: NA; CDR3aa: CASSPLAGGTGELFF; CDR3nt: TGCGCCAGCAGCCCGTTAGCGGGAGGGACCGGGGAGCTGTTTTTT
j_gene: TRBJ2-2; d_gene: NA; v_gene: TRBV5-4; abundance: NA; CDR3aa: CASSLAWNTGELFF; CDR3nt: TGTGCCAGCAGCTTGGCGTGGAACACCGGGGAGCTGTTTTTT
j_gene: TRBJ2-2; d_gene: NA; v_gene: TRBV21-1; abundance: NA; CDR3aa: CALKRGNTGELFF; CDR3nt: TGTGCTCTTAAGCGGGGTAACACCGGGGAGCTGTTTTTT
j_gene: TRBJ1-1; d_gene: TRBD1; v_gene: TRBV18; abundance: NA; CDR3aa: CASSPPDRVSTEAFF; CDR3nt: TGTGCCAGCTCACCCCCGGACAGGGTTAGCACTGAAGCTTTCTTT
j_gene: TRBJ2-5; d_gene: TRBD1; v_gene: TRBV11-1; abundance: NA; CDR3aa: CASTRDRPQETQYF; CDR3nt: TGTGCCAGCACCCGGGACAGACCCCAAGAGACCCAGTACTTC
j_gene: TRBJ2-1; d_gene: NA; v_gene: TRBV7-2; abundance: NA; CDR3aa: CASSLDESGINYNEQFF; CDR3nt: TGTGCCAGCAGCTTAGATGAGTCGGGGATTAACTACAATGAGCAGTTCTTC
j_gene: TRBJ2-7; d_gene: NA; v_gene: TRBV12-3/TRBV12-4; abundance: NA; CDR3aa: CASSSRIFYEQYF; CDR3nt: TGTGCCAGCAGTTCGCGGATCTTCTACGAGCAGTACTTC
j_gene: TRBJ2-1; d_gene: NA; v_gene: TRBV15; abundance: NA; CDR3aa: CAAAGRSSYNEQFF; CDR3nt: TGTGCCGCGGCGGGGCGAAGCTCCTACAATGAGCAGTTCTTC
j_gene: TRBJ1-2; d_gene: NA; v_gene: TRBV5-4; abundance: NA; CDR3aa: CASSSQGLGYTF; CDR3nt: TGTGCCAGCAGCTCTCAGGGGCTCGGCTACACCTTC
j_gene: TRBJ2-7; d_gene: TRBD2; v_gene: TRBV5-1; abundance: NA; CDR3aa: CASRRLAGLYEQYF; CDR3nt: TGCGCCAGCAGGCGACTAGCGGGATTGTACGAGCAGTACTTC
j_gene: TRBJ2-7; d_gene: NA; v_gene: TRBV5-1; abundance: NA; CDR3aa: CASSWRGDSSYEQYF; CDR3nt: TGCGCCAGCAGCTGGCGCGGGGACAGCTCCTACGAGCAGTACTTC
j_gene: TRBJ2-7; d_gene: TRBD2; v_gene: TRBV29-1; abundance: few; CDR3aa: CSVTGSGSVYEQYF; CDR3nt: TGCAGCGTCACAGGGAGCGGGAGCGTCTACGAGCAGTACTTC
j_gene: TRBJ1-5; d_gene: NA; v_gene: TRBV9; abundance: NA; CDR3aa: CASSVDSSNQPQHF; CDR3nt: TGTGCCAGCAGCGTAGACAGTAGCAATCAGCCCCAGCATTTT
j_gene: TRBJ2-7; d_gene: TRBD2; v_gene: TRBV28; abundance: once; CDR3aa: CASTPSSGRSHEQYF; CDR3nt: TGTGCCAGCACCCCCTCTAGCGGGAGGTCCCACGAGCAGTACTTC
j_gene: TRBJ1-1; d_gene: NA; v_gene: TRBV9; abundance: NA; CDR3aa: CASSVGGEGMNTEAFF; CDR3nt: TGTGCCAGCAGCGTAGGTGGGGAGGGGATGAACACTGAAGCTTTCTTT
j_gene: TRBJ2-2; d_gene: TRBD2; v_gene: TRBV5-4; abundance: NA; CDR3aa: CASSLAGRVNTGELFF; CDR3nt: TGTGCCAGCAGCTTGGCCGGGAGGGTTAACACCGGGGAGCTGTTTTTT
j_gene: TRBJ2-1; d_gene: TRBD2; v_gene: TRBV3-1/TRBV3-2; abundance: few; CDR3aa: CASSQRGANYNEQFF; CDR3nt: TGTGCCAGCAGCCAGCGGGGGGCAAACTACAATGAGCAGTTCTTC
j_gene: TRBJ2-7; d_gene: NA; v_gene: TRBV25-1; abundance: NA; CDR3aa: CASSDDTASLPYEQYF; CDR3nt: TGTGCCAGCAGTGACGACACTGCATCCTTACCCTACGAGCAGTACTTC
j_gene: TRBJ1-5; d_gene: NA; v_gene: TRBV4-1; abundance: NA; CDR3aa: CASSLQDHSNQPQHF; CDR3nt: TGCGCCAGCAGCCTACAGGATCATAGCAATCAGCCCCAGCATTTT
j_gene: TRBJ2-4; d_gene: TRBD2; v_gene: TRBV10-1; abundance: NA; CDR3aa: CASSVLAGGVVDIQYF; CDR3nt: TGCGCCAGCAGTGTTTTAGCGGGGGGGGTTGTAGACATTCAGTACTTC
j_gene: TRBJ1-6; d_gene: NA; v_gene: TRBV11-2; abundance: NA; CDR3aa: CASSFARADSPLHF; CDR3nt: TGTGCCAGCAGCTTTGCCAGGGCTGATTCACCCCTCCACTTT
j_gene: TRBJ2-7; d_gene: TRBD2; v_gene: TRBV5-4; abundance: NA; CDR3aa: CASSLRRGDGEQYF; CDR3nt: TGTGCCAGCAGCTTGCGCCGGGGGGATGGCGAGCAGTACTTC
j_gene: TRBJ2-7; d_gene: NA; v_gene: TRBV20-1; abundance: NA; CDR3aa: CSARDGGWQYF; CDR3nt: TGCAGTGCTAGAGATGGGGGGTGGCAGTACTTC
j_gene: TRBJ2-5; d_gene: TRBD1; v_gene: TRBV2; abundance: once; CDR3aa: CASRKQGAGETQYF; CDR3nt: TGTGCCAGCAGGAAACAGGGGGCAGGGGAGACCCAGTACTTC
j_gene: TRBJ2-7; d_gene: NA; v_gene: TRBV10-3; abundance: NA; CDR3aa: CAISPSGIVTYEQYF; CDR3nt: TGCGCCATCTCTCCGTCGGGGATAGTAACCTACGAGCAGTACTTC
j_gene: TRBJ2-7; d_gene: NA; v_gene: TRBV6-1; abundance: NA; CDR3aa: CASSEPGGQPRFEQYF; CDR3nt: TGTGCCAGCAGTGAACCGGGGGGCCAGCCGCGTTTTGAGCAGTACTTC
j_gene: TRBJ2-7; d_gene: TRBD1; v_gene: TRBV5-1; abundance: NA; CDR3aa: CASSGDRFPYEQYF; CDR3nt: TGCGCCAGCAGCGGGGACAGGTTCCCCTACGAGCAGTACTTC
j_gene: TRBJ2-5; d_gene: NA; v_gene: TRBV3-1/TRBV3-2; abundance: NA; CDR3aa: CASSRSWSQETQYF; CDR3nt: TGTGCCAGCAGCAGGAGTTGGTCACAAGAGACCCAGTACTTC
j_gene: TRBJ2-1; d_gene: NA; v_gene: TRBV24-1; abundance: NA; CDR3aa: CATSDSVEQFF; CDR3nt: TGTGCCACCAGTGATTCTGTTGAGCAGTTCTTC
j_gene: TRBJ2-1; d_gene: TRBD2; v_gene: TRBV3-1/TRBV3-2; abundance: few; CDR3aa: CASSPRTSRDEQFF; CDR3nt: TGTGCCAGCAGCCCACGGACTAGTCGGGATGAGCAGTTCTTC
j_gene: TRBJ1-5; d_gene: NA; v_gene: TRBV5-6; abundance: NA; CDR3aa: CASSFQLSGFNQPQHF; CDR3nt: TGTGCCAGCAGCTTTCAACTCTCAGGTTTCAATCAGCCCCAGCATTTT
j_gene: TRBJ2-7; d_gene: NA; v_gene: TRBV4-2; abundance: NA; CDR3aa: CASSQAISGQGTYEQYF; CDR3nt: TGTGCCAGCAGCCAAGCAATTTCGGGACAAGGCACCTACGAGCAGTACTTC
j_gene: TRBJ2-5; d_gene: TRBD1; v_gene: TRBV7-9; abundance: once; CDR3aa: CASSRDRGPGETQYF; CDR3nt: TGTGCCAGCAGCCGGGACAGGGGGCCCGGGGAGACCCAGTACTTC
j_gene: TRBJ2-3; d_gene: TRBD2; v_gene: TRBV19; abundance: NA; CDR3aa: CASSSGTSGPDTQYF; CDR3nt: TGTGCCAGTAGTAGCGGGACTAGCGGGCCAGATACGCAGTATTTT